The next 6 T cell receptor beta chains were all read from a single sample in a study of blood T cell repertoires in COVID-19. Assay used: immunoSEQ multiplex PCR; TCRdb lists only in-frame clones, some missing. The sample lists about 120,000 clones; approximately 82% were seen once. Sequenced material: peripheral blood. These receptors all come from a woman in her fifties or sixties with acute or convalescent COVID-19.

The rearrangement joins TRBV30 to TRBJ1-2; D is uncertain. The CDR3 loop spans 13 amino acids. From germline, CDR1 is GTSNPN and CDR2 SVGIG (reference sequence). V gave up 3 bases and J gave up 8 bases, with 16 bases separating them. CDR3 DNA sequence: TGTGCCTGGAGGAGGCCCTCCTCGGAAGGCTACACCTTC. Translated: CAWRRPSSEGYTF.

Here the CDR3 reads CASSLARGYTF. CDR3 sequence (DNA): TGTGCCAGCAGCTTAGCGCGGGGTTACACCTTC. The V and J genes are TRBV7-9 and TRBJ1-2; D remains unclear. The V gene lost 0 bases and the J gene lost 11 bases, with 7 bases spanning the gap. Germline V lookup: CDR1 SEHNR, CDR2 FQNEAQ (reference sequence). The CDR3 is 11 amino acids.

The gene calls are TRBV9 and TRBJ1-4, with TRBD1 matching 9 bases. CDR1 and CDR2 (germline): SGDLS, YYNGEE. This CDR3 has 16 residues. Trimming at V came to 1 base and at J to 7 bases, leaving 8 bases not matched to a gene. The CDR3 coding sequence is TGTGCCAGCAGCGTACAACCGACAGGGGGAAGTGAAAAACTGTTTTTT. Protein sequence: CASSVQPTGGSEKLFF.

The CDR3 sequence: CASSVGANTEAFF. CDR3 nucleotide sequence: TGTGCCAGCAGCGTAGGAGCGAACACTGAAGCTTTCTTT. The chain links TRBV9 to TRBJ1-1; unclear D gene. Germline CDR1 and CDR2: SGDLS and YYNGEE. The CDR3 runs to 13 residues. The germline V and J ends were trimmed by 0 bases and 1 base, with 4 bases remaining between them.

The V and J genes are TRBV6-6 and TRBJ1-5; D is undetermined. CDR1 MNHNY and CDR2 SVGAGI come from the germline V gene (reference sequence). Trimming left V 2 bases short and J 8 bases short, with 10 bases between. This CDR3 contains 13 residues. CDR3 sequence (DNA): TGTGCCAGCAGTTACAACAATTATAAGCCCCAGCATTTT. As protein: CASSYNNYKPQHF.

The V and J genes are TRBV5-5 and TRBJ2-7, with 8 positions matching TRBD2. Germline V gene lookup returns CDR1 SGHKS and CDR2 YYEKEE (reference sequence). The CDR3 has 16 residues. V lost 2 bases and J lost 0; bases outside the gene matches: 7. Written as DNA, the CDR3 is TGTGCCAGCAGCTTACGGGGGGGTTCTAGCTCCTACGAGCAGTACTTC. It codes for CASSLRGGSSSYEQYF. Full variable domain (outside the CDR3, taken from reference TRBV5-5 and TRBJ2-7): DAGVTQSPTHLIKTRGQQVTLRCSPISGHKSVSWYQQVLGQGPQFIFQYYEKEERGRGNFPDRFSARQFPNYSSELNVNALLLGDSALYLCASSLRGGSSSYEQYFGPGTRLTVT.